The T cell receptor beta chain described here comes from a study of CD8 T cells in ankylosing spondylitis. Study results and limitations: It appeared that ankylosing spondylitis blood was characterized by a TCR beta motif of under ten highly homologous variants.

In TCRdb, the 5' RACE reads were re-called with MiXCR into one record per CDR3 protein. Of about 800,000 distinct CDR3 sequences in the sample, roughly 12% were seen once. This clonotype was observed many times. Antigen: not known. V was clipped by 10 bases and J by 4 bases, with 12 bases between them. This CDR3 has 12 residues. The V gene's germline CDR1 is MNHEY and CDR2 SVGAGI. Sequences were obtained from blood, either unsorted or a sorted T cell fraction (not recorded which). This TCR derives from a male donor with ankylosing spondylitis. The rearrangement links TRBV6-5 to TRBJ2-3; D gene unclear. The CDR3 is CATSSRADTQYF. Written as DNA, the CDR3 is TGTGCCACCTCCTCTAGGGCAGATACGCAGTATTTT.